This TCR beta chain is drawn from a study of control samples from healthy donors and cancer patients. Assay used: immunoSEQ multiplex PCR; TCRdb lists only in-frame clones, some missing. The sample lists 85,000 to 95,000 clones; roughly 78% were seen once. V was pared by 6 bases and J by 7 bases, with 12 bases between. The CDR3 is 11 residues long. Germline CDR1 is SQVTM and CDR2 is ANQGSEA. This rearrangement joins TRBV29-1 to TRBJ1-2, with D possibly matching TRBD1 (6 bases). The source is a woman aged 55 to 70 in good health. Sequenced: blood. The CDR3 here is CSVEQGSGYTF. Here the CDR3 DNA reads TGCAGCGTGGAACAGGGTTCTGGCTACACCTTC.